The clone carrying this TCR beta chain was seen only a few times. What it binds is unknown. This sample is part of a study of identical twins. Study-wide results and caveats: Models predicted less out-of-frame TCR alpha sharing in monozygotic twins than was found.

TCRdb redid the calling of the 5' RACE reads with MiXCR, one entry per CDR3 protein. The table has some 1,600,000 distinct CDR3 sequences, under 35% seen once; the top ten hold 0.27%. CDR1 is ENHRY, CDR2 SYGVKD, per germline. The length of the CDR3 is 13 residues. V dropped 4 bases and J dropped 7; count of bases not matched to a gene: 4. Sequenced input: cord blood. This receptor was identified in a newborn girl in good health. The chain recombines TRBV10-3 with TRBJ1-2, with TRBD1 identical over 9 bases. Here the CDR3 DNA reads TGTGCCATCAGTGTTGGGACAGGGTCTGGCTACACCTTC. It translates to CAISVGTGSGYTF.